Presented here are 25 T cell receptor beta chains from one specimen sequenced in a study of blood T cell repertoires in COVID-19. The protocol was immunoSEQ multiplex PCR, while the TCRdb copy is restricted to in-frame clones and leaves out a portion. The sample consists of 430,000 or so clones, around nine tenths of them appearing once. Specimen: peripheral blood. Every receptor here comes from a man younger than 35 with COVID-19, enrolled during active disease.

This chain links TRBV5-1 with TRBJ2-7; 7 nucleotides agree with TRBD1. The CDR3 has 15 residues. Germline trimming cut 4 bases from V and 0 bases from J; bases unmatched to any gene: 7. Germline-derived CDR1 and CDR2 are SGHRS and YFSETQ. The CDR3 coding sequence is TGCGCCAGCAGCCAAGGGGACAGCCGCTCCTACGAGCAGTACTTC. Protein: CASSQGDSRSYEQYF.

V usage is TRBV7-6 and J usage is TRBJ2-1, with D unclear. This CDR3 is 13 amino acids long. Germline CDR1 and CDR2: SGHVS and FNYEAQ. V shed 8 bases and J shed 1 base, with 9 bases lying between them. This chain's CDR3 is CASGHGSYNEQFF. The CDR3 DNA reads as TGTGCCAGCGGTCACGGGTCCTACAATGAGCAGTTCTTC.

The CDR3 bases are TGTGCCAGCAGTCCCGGGACAGGGGATCAGCCCCAGCATTTT. Translating gives CASSPGTGDQPQHF. The chain employs TRBV28 and TRBJ1-5; 10 bases agree with TRBD1. Germline lookup yields CDR1 MDHEN and CDR2 SYDVKM. The CDR3 runs 14 residues. J was trimmed by 5 bases and V by 5 bases; bases with no gene match: 3.

The chain carries TRBV3-1 (or the pseudogene TRBV3-2) and TRBJ2-2; 10 nucleotides line up with TRBD2. The CDR3 sequence is 16 residues long. From germline, CDR1 is LGHDT and CDR2 YNNKEL (reference sequence). V was pared by 5 bases and J by 5 bases, with 8 bases of the junction left unmatched. CDR3 DNA: TGTGCCAGCAGCTACCGAGCGGGAGGGATTACCGGGGAGCTGTTTTTT. It is translated as CASSYRAGGITGELFF.

The V gene is TRBV30, the J gene TRBJ1-6; 8 bases line up with TRBD1. Germline CDR1 GTSNPN, CDR2 SVGIG (reference sequence). This CDR3 has 15 residues. V was clipped by 2 bases and J by 7 bases; unmatched bases: 7. The CDR3 DNA is TGTGCCTGGAGTTTTTGGGCAGGGGGCAATTCACCCCTCCACTTT. Its translation: CAWSFWAGGNSPLHF.

This chain connects TRBV20-1 to TRBJ2-7; a possible D gene is TRBD1 (6 bases). Trimming took 3 bases from V and 3 from J, leaving 12 bases between them. Germline V gene lookup returns CDR1 DFQATT and CDR2 SNEGSKA (reference sequence). CDR3 length equals 13 residues. CDR3 region: CSASRGTLYEQYF. CDR3 DNA sequence: TGCAGTGCTAGTAGGGGGACGCTCTACGAGCAGTACTTC.

This clone was observed once. This rearrangement joins TRBV4-1 to TRBJ2-3, with a weak D call TRBD2 (5 bases). The CDR3 is 16 amino acids. Germline-derived CDR1 and CDR2 are MGHRA and YSYEKL. Trimming cost V 0 bases and J 4 bases, with 14 bases left between them. The CDR3 sequence: CASSQDSAPRADTQYF. Written as DNA, the CDR3 is TGCGCCAGCAGCCAAGATTCCGCGCCGAGGGCAGATACGCAGTATTTT.

The chain is built from TRBV6-5 and TRBJ1-2, with 8 bases fitting TRBD1. In germline, CDR1 is MNHEY, CDR2 SVGAGI. CDR3 length: 13 amino acids. V shed 7 bases, J shed 2 bases, and the junction held 3 bases outside the gene matches. The CDR3: CASTRQGNYGYTF. Written as DNA, the CDR3 is TGTGCCAGCACCAGACAGGGGAACTATGGCTACACCTTC.

The chain links TRBV6-5 to TRBJ1-4; weak D call: TRBD1 (5 bases). The CDR3 contains 14 residues. Trimming removed 6 bases from V and 5 bases from J, with 13 bases in between. Germline loops: CDR1 MNHEY, CDR2 SVGAGI. CDR3 sequence reads: CASRIRVLNEKLFF. The CDR3, as DNA: TGTGCCAGCAGAATCAGGGTATTGAATGAAAAACTGTTTTTT.

V is TRBV7-9 and J is TRBJ2-1, with 13 bases identical to TRBD2. Per germline, CDR1 SEHNR and CDR2 FQNEAQ (reference sequence). Trimming took 8 bases from V and 7 from J; bases not matched to a gene: 5. This CDR3 contains 14 residues. This chain's CDR3 is CASQTSGRYNEQFF. In DNA, the CDR3 is TGTGCCAGCCAGACTAGCGGGAGGTATAATGAGCAGTTCTTC.

The chain joins TRBV5-6 to TRBJ2-3; a possible D gene is TRBD2 (6 bases). This CDR3 is built from 15 residues. V lost 4 bases to trimming and J lost 0 bases, with 12 bases between them. Germline CDR1 reads SGHDT; CDR2 reads YYEEEE. The CDR3 loop reads CASSLRLVSTDTQYF. DNA for the CDR3: TGTGCCAGCAGCCTGAGACTAGTTAGCACAGATACGCAGTATTTT. The full variable domain, completed using reference TRBV5-6 and TRBJ2-3, is DAGVTQSPTHLIKTRGQQVTLRCSPKSGHDTVSWYQQALGQGPQFIFQYYEEEERQRGNFPDRFSGHQFPNYSSELNVNALLLGDSALYLCASSLRLVSTDTQYFGPGTRLTVL.

The genes are TRBV6-1 and TRBJ1-3; D uncertain. Germline V gene sequence: CDR1 MNHNS, CDR2 SASEGT. V gave up 2 bases and J gave up 0 bases, with 14 bases separating them. This CDR3 spans 17 amino acids. This chain's CDR3 is CASSEILMSISGNTIYF. DNA for the CDR3: TGTGCCAGCAGTGAAATTCTTATGAGTATCTCTGGAAACACCATATATTTT.

This clone was detected only once. The chain employs TRBV18 and TRBJ1-1; 11 bases map to TRBD1. The CDR3 runs to 15 residues. The V gene's germline CDR1 is KGHSH and CDR2 LQKENI. J gave up 5 bases and V 3 bases, and 5 bases lay outside the gene matches. This CDR3 is CASSPSRDRGTEAFF. Here the CDR3 DNA reads TGTGCCAGCTCACCGTCCCGGGACAGGGGGACTGAAGCTTTCTTT.

The V and J genes are TRBV5-5 and TRBJ1-3, with D possibly matching TRBD1 (5 bases). The germline gives CDR1 SGHKS, CDR2 YYEKEE (reference sequence). This CDR3 has 16 amino acids. Trimming pared 2 bases from V and 0 bases from J, leaving 12 bases between. CDR3 coding DNA: TGTGCCAGCAGCTTAGGGGCGACGTACTCTGGAAACACCATATATTTT. Amino acids: CASSLGATYSGNTIYF. Supplemented by reference TRBV5-5 and TRBJ1-3, the full variable domain reads DAGVTQSPTHLIKTRGQQVTLRCSPISGHKSVSWYQQVLGQGPQFIFQYYEKEERGRGNFPDRFSARQFPNYSSELNVNALLLGDSALYLCASSLGATYSGNTIYFGEGSWLTVV.

The chain recombines TRBV7-2 with TRBJ2-7; D is unresolved. Germline assignment: CDR1 SGHTA and CDR2 FQGNSA. Between the trimmed V and J ends, which lost 4 bases and 1 base, there was a span of 5 bases. This CDR3 comprises 12 residues. CDR3 region: CASSSLSYEQYF. CDR3 sequence (DNA): TGTGCCAGCAGCTCTCTTTCCTACGAGCAGTACTTC.

The rearrangement links TRBV4-1 to TRBJ2-3, with 9 bases aligning to TRBD2. The V gene end was trimmed by 5 bases and the J gene end by 2 bases; junction bases not matched to a gene: 5. The CDR3 sequence is 15 residues long. Germline CDR1 MGHRA, CDR2 YSYEKL. CDR3 region: CASSSAGGDTDTQYF. The CDR3, as DNA: TGCGCCAGCAGCTCAGCGGGGGGCGACACAGATACGCAGTATTTT.

The rearrangement joins TRBV24-1 to TRBJ1-2; 8 bases are a match to TRBD1. V lost 3 bases, J lost 3 bases, and 5 bases stayed unmatched. There are 15 residues in the CDR3. Germline V lookup: CDR1 KGHDR, CDR2 SFDVKD. The chain's CDR3 is CATSDPTGQDYGYTF. CDR3 nucleotide sequence: TGTGCCACCAGTGATCCAACGGGACAGGACTATGGCTACACCTTC.

The gene calls are TRBV6-6 and TRBJ2-7; D ambiguous. Germline V gene data show CDR1 as MNHNY and CDR2 as SVGAGI (reference sequence). V dropped 5 bases and J dropped 0 bases, with 14 bases sitting between them. This CDR3 comprises 15 residues. The CDR3 sequence: CASSLSTESSYEQYF. In DNA form, the CDR3 reads TGTGCCAGCAGTCTCTCGACTGAATCCTCCTACGAGCAGTACTTC.

This clone showed up just a few times. J is TRBJ2-7 and V is TRBV27; 7 nucleotides align to TRBD2. Germline trimming cut 5 bases from V and 2 bases from J; bases unmatched to any gene: 6. This CDR3 spans 14 amino acids. Germline V CDR1 and CDR2: MNHEY, SMNVEV (reference sequence). CDR3 coding DNA: TGTGCCAGCAGTCAATGGGGGGGGACCTACGAGCAGTACTTC. It encodes CASSQWGGTYEQYF.

This sequence joins TRBV19 and TRBJ2-1; unclear D gene. Germline CDR1 and CDR2: LNHDA and SQIVND (reference sequence). This CDR3 comprises 17 residues. V was trimmed by 1 base and J by 0 bases, leaving 13 bases between them. The CDR3 spells CASSIVFFPGSYNEQFF. Written as DNA, the CDR3 is TGTGCCAGTAGTATAGTCTTTTTCCCAGGCTCCTACAATGAGCAGTTCTTC. The complete variable domain, with remaining parts taken from reference TRBV19 and TRBJ2-1, reads DGGITQSPKYLFRKEGQNVTLSCEQNLNHDAMYWYRQDPGQGLRLIYYSQIVNDFQKGDIAEGYSVSREKKESFPLTVTSAQKNPTAFYLCASSIVFFPGSYNEQFFGPGTRLTVL.

V is TRBV19 and J is TRBJ1-5, with 8 bases that match TRBD1. The CDR3 is 13 amino acids. The germline V gene encodes CDR1 LNHDA and CDR2 SQIVND (reference sequence). J was trimmed by 5 bases and V by 9 bases; bases with no gene match: 6. CDR3 bases: TGTGCCAGCGCAGGGGGCGACTATCAGCCCCAGCATTTT. Translating gives CASAGGDYQPQHF.

In DNA form, the CDR3 reads TGTGCCACCAGCAGAGATCTAGGTGAAAAACTGTTTTTT. Protein product: CATSRDLGEKLFF. V and J are TRBV15 and TRBJ1-4, with D hard to call. CDR1 is LNHNV, CDR2 YYDKDF, per germline (reference sequence). The CDR3 is 13 amino acids. The V end lost 0 bases, the J end lost 7 bases, and 6 bases lay between the germline ends.

The V gene is TRBV12-3 or TRBV12-4, the J gene TRBJ1-4; no reliable D call. The CDR3 loop spans 13 amino acids. With 3 bases removed from V and 6 bases from J, the gap between germline ends came to 8 bases. CDR3 protein: CASSFNSDEKLFF. The CDR3 coding sequence is TGTGCCAGCAGTTTTAATTCGGATGAAAAACTGTTTTTT.

Of note for this clone: Germline and junction disagree at one end, which may indicate a read error. V gene TRBV6-4 combines with J gene TRBJ2-1, with unresolved D. The CDR3 has 13 residues. CDR1 MRHNA and CDR2 SNTAGT come from the germline V gene. The CDR3 region is CASSDSINKEQFF. The CDR3 DNA is TGTGCCAGCAGTGACTCGATTAACAAAGAGCAGTTCTTC.

The rearrangement links TRBV3-1 (or the pseudogene TRBV3-2) to TRBJ2-3; 8 positions match TRBD2. The CDR3 loop spans 17 amino acids. V lost 3 bases and J lost 0; bases outside the gene matches: 8. Germline CDR1 is LGHDT and CDR2 is YNNKEL (reference sequence). CDR3 nucleotides: TGTGCCAGCAGCCACGGAAAGCGGGGGACTAGCACAGATACGCAGTATTTT. This sequence encodes CASSHGKRGTSTDTQYF.